These 31 T cell receptor beta chains were all obtained from the same sample, sequenced in a study of patients and donors after allogeneic stem cell transplantation. TCRdb fed the RT-PCR reads into MiXCR, producing one record per CDR3 protein. The table shows tens of thousands of distinct CDR3 sequences, with roughly 48% occurring only once. The sample consisted of blood, either unsorted or a sorted T cell fraction (not recorded which). The receptors were sampled from a human donor who was either an allogeneic HSCT recipient or a stem cell or donor lymphocyte infusion donor (not recorded which). It is not recorded whose cells these are; they may come from a transplant donor.

V and J are TRBV12-3 or TRBV12-4 and TRBJ1-2, with 8 bases identical to TRBD1. CDR3 size: 17 residues. After removal of 2 bases from V and 5 bases from J, the junction contained 13 bases not matched to a gene. CDR3 DNA sequence: TGTGCCAGCAGTTTAACCCCCGACAGGGGATTGGGGTATGGCTACACCTTC. It codes for CASSLTPDRGLGYGYTF.

The chain joins TRBV20-1 to TRBJ1-4; no clear D. There are 16 residues in the CDR3. Germline V gene data show CDR1 as DFQATT and CDR2 as SNEGSKA (reference sequence). The germline V and J ends were trimmed by 3 bases and 7 bases, with 21 bases remaining between them. CDR3 sequence reads: CSARGPRREGAEKLFF. Written as DNA, the CDR3 is TGCAGTGCTAGGGGCCCCCGGAGGGAGGGAGCTGAAAAACTGTTTTTT.

The J gene is TRBJ1-1, the V gene TRBV29-1, with D perhaps TRBD1 (5 bases). Trimming left V 6 bases short and J 2 bases short, with 10 bases between. The germline gives CDR1 SQVTM, CDR2 ANQGSEA. This CDR3 contains 12 residues. In DNA, the CDR3 is TGCAGCGTAGGGACCCCTAACACTGAAGCTTTCTTT. Translating it yields CSVGTPNTEAFF.

The J gene is TRBJ2-3, the V gene TRBV28, with D possibly called TRBD1 or TRBD2 (5 bases each). This CDR3 is built from 14 residues. With 8 bases removed from V and 2 bases from J, the gap between germline ends came to 14 bases. Looked up from germline, CDR1 is MDHEN and CDR2 is SYDVKM. The chain's CDR3 is CASRGAMHTDTQYF. The CDR3 bases are TGTGCCAGCCGGGGCGCGATGCACACAGATACGCAGTATTTT.

The chain recombines TRBV4-3 with TRBJ1-2; TRBD1 agrees at 10 bases. Germline CDR1 LGHNA, CDR2 YSLEER. There are 14 residues in the CDR3. V dropped 4 bases and J dropped 3; count of bases not matched to a gene: 2. CDR3 sequence reads: CASSRGTGDYGYTF. The CDR3 DNA reads as TGCGCCAGCAGCCGGGGGACAGGGGACTATGGCTACACCTTC.

V is TRBV4-2 and J is TRBJ2-5; the D gene is possibly TRBD2 (6 bases). Germline values: CDR1 LGHNA, CDR2 YNFKEQ. The CDR3 is 19 amino acids. Trimming removed 1 base at V and 5 bases at J, with 26 bases between. CDR3 protein: CASSQAHPRGVGVVETQYF. Here the CDR3 DNA reads TGTGCCAGCAGCCAAGCCCATCCGCGGGGAGTTGGAGTGGTGGAGACCCAGTACTTC.

The genes are TRBV7-2 and TRBJ2-6; D is uncertain. This CDR3 region has 15 residues. V was cut by 5 bases and J by 1 base, with 9 bases left in between. Looked up from germline, CDR1 is SGHTA and CDR2 is FQGNSA. This CDR3 reads CASSLLGSGANVLTF. CDR3 bases: TGTGCCAGCAGCCTCTTAGGTTCTGGGGCCAACGTCCTGACTTTC.

This sequence joins TRBV29-1 and TRBJ1-1, with a weak D call TRBD1 (5 bases). Germline V gene data show CDR1 as SQVTM and CDR2 as ANQGSEA. This CDR3 contains 14 residues. V shed 7 bases and J shed 1 base, with 16 bases lying between them. The CDR3 sequence: CSGGRGARNTEAFF. In DNA, the CDR3 is TGCAGCGGGGGACGAGGGGCGAGGAACACTGAAGCTTTCTTT.

This chain connects TRBV12-3 or TRBV12-4 to TRBJ1-5; the D gene is possibly TRBD1 (5 bases). CDR3 length: 16 amino acids. V lost 7 bases and J lost 1, with 17 bases in between. The chain's CDR3 is CASTGEGSASNQPQHF. In DNA form, the CDR3 reads TGTGCCAGCACTGGAGAGGGGTCAGCAAGCAATCAGCCCCAGCATTTT.

J is TRBJ1-6 and V is TRBV27; D is unresolved. Germline CDR1 reads MNHEY; CDR2 reads SMNVEV (reference sequence). This CDR3 spans 14 amino acids. V lost 6 bases to trimming and J lost 6 bases, with 12 bases between them. CDR3 sequence: CASSRGSLNSPLHF. The CDR3, as DNA: TGTGCCAGCAGCCGAGGCTCGCTTAATTCACCCCTCCACTTT.

Note on this clonotype: The DNA is omitted, as the CDR3 cannot be located on it reliably, and the CDR3 follows TCRdb's listing. The chain recombines TRBV6-6 with TRBJ1-2; TRBD1, the table's D call, lacks a check against the DNA. The V gene's germline CDR1 is MNHNY and CDR2 SVGAGI (reference sequence). The CDR3 totals 19 residues, both ends included. CDR3 amino acids: CASSSQAYGYTFPAYGYTF.

This clonotype was counted only a few times. V and J are TRBV24-1 and TRBJ2-1, with D perhaps TRBD1 or TRBD2 (5 bases each). V gave up 2 bases and J gave up 6 bases, with 16 bases separating them. CDR3 length equals 16 residues. Germline CDR1 KGHDR, CDR2 SFDVKD. CDR3 DNA: TGTGCCACCAGTGATTCCCCGGGACGGTCAGTCAATGAGCAGTTCTTC. This sequence encodes CATSDSPGRSVNEQFF.

V is TRBV7-9 and J is TRBJ1-5; no clear D gene. CDR3 length: 14 residues. Germline CDR1 SEHNR, CDR2 FQNEAQ (reference sequence). Trimming pared 3 bases from V and 8 bases from J, leaving 14 bases between. Written as DNA, the CDR3 is TGTGCCAGCAGCTTCGGACCAAACGGAGAGCCCCAGCATTTT. Protein product: CASSFGPNGEPQHF.

The chain recombines TRBV27 with TRBJ1-5; D call uncertain. Germline CDR1 reads MNHEY; CDR2 reads SMNVEV (reference sequence). The germline V and J ends were trimmed by 3 bases and 3 bases, with 15 bases remaining between them. The CDR3 is made up of 16 amino acids. The CDR3 DNA follows: TGTGCCAGCAGTTTTGGTCCAGATATACCCAATCAGCCCCAGCATTTT. Protein product: CASSFGPDIPNQPQHF.

This clonotype was picked up a small number of times. This sequence joins TRBV12-3 or TRBV12-4 and TRBJ1-1; D call uncertain. The CDR3 is 14 amino acids. V was clipped by 2 bases and J by 5 bases, with 12 bases between them. CDR3 nucleotide sequence: TGTGCCAGCAGTTTAATAGGGATGAGGACTGAAGCTTTCTTT. It translates to CASSLIGMRTEAFF.

This rearrangement joins TRBV7-2 to TRBJ2-1; TRBD2 is a possible D gene (6 bases). Germline V lookup: CDR1 SGHTA, CDR2 FQGNSA. The V gene lost 5 bases and the J gene lost 0 bases, with 11 bases spanning the gap. The CDR3 runs 15 residues. The CDR3 protein is CASSTQTSSYNEQFF. The CDR3 DNA reads as TGTGCCAGCAGCACACAGACTAGCTCCTACAATGAGCAGTTCTTC.

This clonotype has just a few counts. The rearrangement links TRBV4-3 to TRBJ1-2; D is perhaps TRBD1 (6 bases). The CDR3 sequence is 15 residues long. From germline, CDR1 is LGHNA and CDR2 YSLEER. The V end lost 0 bases, the J end lost 2 bases, and 10 bases lay between the germline ends. The CDR3 DNA reads TGCGCCAGCAGCCAAGAGGACAGTTTAAACTATGGCTACACCTTC. This gives the protein CASSQEDSLNYGYTF.

V and J are TRBV4-3 and TRBJ1-1; 8 nucleotides match TRBD1. The CDR3 spans 15 residues. J gave up 5 bases and V 3 bases, and 8 bases lay outside the gene matches. Germline-derived CDR1 and CDR2 are LGHNA and YSLEER. The CDR3: CASSQRRGLDTEAFF. CDR3 nucleotides: TGCGCCAGCAGCCAGCGCAGGGGGCTAGATACTGAAGCTTTCTTT.

The chain uses TRBV4-3 and TRBJ1-2; unclear D gene. V shed 0 bases and J shed 8 bases, with 22 bases lying between them. CDR3 length: 17 residues. The germline V gene has CDR1 LGHNA and CDR2 YSLEER. CDR3 nucleotide sequence: TGCGCCAGCAGCCAAGATTCCCTACGGAGGGCCCCCTACGGCTACACCTTC. Its protein product is CASSQDSLRRAPYGYTF.

The chain links TRBV29-1 to TRBJ1-2; no firm D call. The V end was cut by 5 bases, the J end by 4 bases, with 11 bases between. This CDR3 spans 12 amino acids. Germline CDR1 SQVTM, CDR2 ANQGSEA. CDR3 loop: CSVPETRYGYTF. In DNA form, the CDR3 reads TGCAGCGTTCCGGAGACACGCTATGGCTACACCTTC.

The J gene is TRBJ1-2, the V gene TRBV12-3 or TRBV12-4, with 9 bases lining up with TRBD1. The CDR3 is 13 amino acids. With 6 bases clipped from V and 6 bases from J, the junction kept 5 bases outside the gene matches. CDR3 DNA sequence: TGTGCCAGCAGGTCCGGGACAGGGCATGGCTACACCTTC. It encodes CASRSGTGHGYTF.

This clonotype was seen a handful of times. The V call is TRBV3-1, the J call TRBJ2-3, with D unclear. CDR1 LGHDT and CDR2 YNNKEL come from the germline V gene (reference sequence). V gave up 4 bases and J gave up 0 bases, with 11 bases separating them. The CDR3 extends over 15 amino acids. The CDR3 bases are TGTGCCAGCAGCCTCGCCCTACCGAGCACAGATACGCAGTATTTT. It specifies CASSLALPSTDTQYF.

The chain recombines TRBV29-1 with TRBJ1-1; TRBD1 might be the D (6 bases). This CDR3 is built from 12 residues. Germline loops: CDR1 SQVTM, CDR2 ANQGSEA. Trimming took off 6 bases at V and 6 bases at J, with 14 bases between the two ends. The CDR3 spells CSVHGGAPEAFF. CDR3 bases: TGCAGCGTCCACGGGGGCGCGCCTGAAGCTTTCTTT.

This clonotype was seen a few times. CDR3 loop: CASSPRTGDTEAFF. Here the CDR3 DNA reads TGTGCCAGCAGCCCCCGAACAGGGGACACTGAAGCTTTCTTT. J is TRBJ1-1 and V is TRBV7-6, with 7 positions matching TRBD1. The CDR3 contains 14 residues. Germline V gene sequence: CDR1 SGHVS, CDR2 FNYEAQ. Unmatched junction bases numbered 6, after V lost 5 bases and J lost 3 bases.

The V and J genes are TRBV6-5 and TRBJ1-2; 10 bases are a match to TRBD1. The germline V gene has CDR1 MNHEY and CDR2 SVGAGI. With V trimmed by 3 bases and J by 7 bases, 5 bases remained unmatched. The CDR3 runs to 14 residues. CDR3 coding DNA: TGTGCCAGCAGTTATCGGGACAGGGGATCTGGCTACACCTTC. Its translation: CASSYRDRGSGYTF.

The J gene is TRBJ1-5, the V gene TRBV12-3 or TRBV12-4, with D perhaps TRBD1 (6 bases). Trimming removed 5 bases at V and 3 bases at J, with 11 bases between. The CDR3 covers 14 residues. The CDR3 is CASSRYRDNQPQHF. The CDR3, as DNA: TGTGCCAGCAGTCGATACAGGGACAATCAGCCCCAGCATTTT.

In this sample, this clonotype turned up a few times. The chain links TRBV14 to TRBJ1-6; D is ambiguous. This CDR3 is 8 amino acids long. Trimming pared 3 bases from V and 18 bases from J, leaving 3 bases between. Looked up from germline, CDR1 is SGHDN and CDR2 is FVKESK. CDR3 in amino acids: CASSHHHF. CDR3 in DNA: TGTGCCAGCAGCCACCACCACTTT.

This clonotype was detected a few times. This chain joins TRBV7-9 and TRBJ1-4; D not certain. With 2 bases removed from V and 8 bases from J, the gap between germline ends came to 9 bases. Germline V gene sequence: CDR1 SEHNR, CDR2 FQNEAQ (reference sequence). The CDR3 is made up of 13 amino acids. CDR3 in amino acids: CASSLYAVEKLFF. CDR3 nucleotides: TGTGCCAGCAGCTTATATGCAGTGGAAAAACTGTTTTTT. The full variable domain, with the rest looked up from reference TRBV7-9 and TRBJ1-4, is DTGVSQNPRHKITKRGQNVTFRCDPISEHNRLYWYRQTLGQGPEFLTYFQNEAQLEKSRLLSDRFSAERPKGSFSTLEIQRTEQGDSAMYLCASSLYAVEKLFFGSGTQLSVL.

This rearrangement joins TRBV16 to TRBJ2-1; 10 positions agree with TRBD2. The CDR3 contains 16 residues. Looked up from germline, CDR1 is KGHSY and CDR2 is FQNENV. The J segment lost 9 bases and the V segment lost 3 bases, leaving 11 bases of the junction unmatched. DNA of the CDR3: TGTGCCAGCAGCCAGGGACTAGCGCTTTCCGGCTTTGAGCAGTTCTTC. Its protein is CASSQGLALSGFEQFF. Complete variable domain (other parts from reference TRBV16 and TRBJ2-1): GEEVAQTPKHLVRGEGQKAKLYCAPIKGHSYVFWYQQVLKNEFKFLISFQNENVFDETGMPKERFSAKCLPNSPCSLEIQATKLEDSAVYFCASSQGLALSGFEQFFGPGTRLTVL.

The chain links TRBV11-2 to TRBJ1-4; no clear D. There are 15 residues in the CDR3. Germline lookup yields CDR1 SGHAT and CDR2 FQNNGV. V was pared by 4 bases and J by 0 bases, with 9 bases between. Here the CDR3 reads CASSSAFSTNEKLFF. The DNA for the CDR3 is TGTGCCAGCAGCTCTGCTTTCTCAACTAATGAAAAACTGTTTTTT.

The V gene is TRBV3-1, the J gene TRBJ1-3; D is ambiguous. The germline CDR1 and CDR2 sequences are LGHDT and YNNKEL (reference sequence). The CDR3 has 13 residues. V lost 6 bases and J 6 bases, leaving 12 bases between the germline ends. CDR3 loop: CASSPGPENTIYF. The CDR3 bases are TGTGCCAGCAGTCCTGGACCCGAAAACACCATATATTTT.